This TCR beta chain originates from a study of cytomegalovirus exposure and HLA in healthy donors. Findings and limits, study-wide: Certain sequence variants were highly shared and formed a cluster, and this cluster was likely a sequencing artifact. Later, TCR association rates were found to vary by HLA locus, highest for DRB1 and lowest for HLA-C. Within an earlier analysis, most TCR beta V segments proved productive either about 90% or about 30% of the time.

In the PCR, 60 Vbeta and 13 Jbeta primers were used. The assay was immunoSEQ multiplex PCR, and TCRdb's table has in-frame clones only and misses some. The table lists 100,000 to 150,000 clones, more than 70% of them singletons, with under 5% in the top ten. Trimming removed 9 bases at V and 4 bases at J, with 9 bases between. The germline gives CDR1 MDHEN, CDR2 SYDVKM. The CDR3 is 11 residues long. Concerning this clone itself: Its cognate antigen is unknown.

Sequences were obtained from PBMCs. The V call is TRBV28, the J call TRBJ1-2; D remains ambiguous. This receptor was taken from a man aged 30 to 45 in good health and CMV-seronegative. The CDR3 protein is CARSPGYGYTF. The CDR3, as DNA: TGTGCCAGATCACCAGGCTATGGCTACACCTTC.